The next 28 T cell receptor beta chains were all read from a single sample in a study of beta chain features in type 1 diabetes. The antigens these receptors bind are not known. The study, taken as a whole, reports: Moderate yet significant TCRB CDR3 shortening was seen in Type 1 diabetes patients in all four CD4+ subsets.

Reverse transcribing all isolated RNA meant expressed TCRB transcripts were sequenced. Libraries were prepared by immunoSEQ multiplex PCR; TCRdb keeps only in-frame clonotypes and omits some of them. The sample yields 45,000 to 65,000 clones, about 47% seen once. Sequenced material: Tregs from blood. All receptors come from a woman aged 40 to 50 with type 1 diabetes.

This rearrangement joins TRBV29-1 to TRBJ2-1; 9 bases agree with TRBD1. The CDR3 is made up of 12 amino acids. Trimming at V came to 5 bases and at J to 9 bases, leaving 5 bases not matched to a gene. The germline gives CDR1 SQVTM, CDR2 ANQGSEA. This CDR3 is CSVLTGGLEQFF. CDR3 coding DNA: TGCAGCGTTCTAACAGGGGGCCTTGAGCAGTTCTTC.

This chain connects TRBV29-1 to TRBJ2-3; a possible D gene is TRBD2 (5 bases). Germline V lookup: CDR1 SQVTM, CDR2 ANQGSEA. The CDR3 sequence is 14 residues long. Between the trimmed V and J ends, which lost 6 bases and 5 bases, there was a span of 18 bases. CDR3 DNA: TGCAGCGTGTCCGTCCTCGGACGGGGAGATACGCAGTATTTT. Its protein product is CSVSVLGRGDTQYF.

This clone was seen a few times. The genes are TRBV6-6 and TRBJ2-2; D is perhaps TRBD1 (6 bases). The CDR3 extends over 15 amino acids. Germline assignment: CDR1 MNHNY and CDR2 SVGAGI (reference sequence). Trimming removed 0 bases from V and 5 bases from J, with 10 bases in between. CDR3 nucleotide sequence: TGTGCCAGCAGTTACTCCGACAGGAGAACCGGGGAGCTGTTTTTT. This translates into CASSYSDRRTGELFF.

This clone was recorded at least ten times. The CDR3 reads CASSPANYGYTF. The DNA of the CDR3 is TGCGCCAGCAGTCCAGCTAACTATGGCTACACCTTC. The rearrangement links TRBV5-1 to TRBJ1-2; D ambiguous. This CDR3 contains 12 residues. Germline lookup yields CDR1 SGHRS and CDR2 YFSETQ. V was clipped by 5 bases and J by 0 bases, with 5 bases between them.

This clone has more than one count but fewer than ten. The chain combines TRBV27 with TRBJ1-1; 7 nucleotides align to TRBD1. The V gene's germline CDR1 is MNHEY and CDR2 SMNVEV (reference sequence). This CDR3 is built from 15 residues. Losses at the gene ends were 3 bases for V and 4 bases for J; bases not matched to a gene: 8. CDR3 in amino acids: CASSFGTALSTEAFF. The CDR3 region has the DNA TGTGCCAGCAGTTTCGGGACAGCCCTTAGCACTGAAGCTTTCTTT.

The V call is TRBV15, the J call TRBJ2-2, with D possibly TRBD2 on 7 matching bases. CDR3 size: 15 residues. Germline CDR1 LNHNV, CDR2 YYDKDF (reference sequence). The V gene lost 5 bases and the J gene lost 6 bases, with 16 bases spanning the gap. In DNA, the CDR3 is TGTGCCACCAGCCGCGGGGGCTCCTTAGCCGGGGAGCTGTTTTTT. It translates to CATSRGGSLAGELFF.

The chain is built from TRBV4-3 and TRBJ1-2; possible D gene TRBD1, 5 bases. The CDR3 is 17 residues long. Germline V gene lookup returns CDR1 LGHNA and CDR2 YSLEER. V was cut by 0 bases and J by 8 bases, with 22 bases left in between. The CDR3 here is CASSQDVVRHRRDGYTF. The CDR3 region has the DNA TGCGCCAGCAGCCAAGACGTGGTCCGACACAGGAGAGACGGCTACACCTTC.

This chain connects TRBV29-1 to TRBJ2-1, with D unclear. CDR3 length: 15 residues. The germline V gene has CDR1 SQVTM and CDR2 ANQGSEA. The V gene lost 0 bases and the J gene lost 0 bases, with 9 bases spanning the gap. CDR3: CSVEDHTLSYNEQFF. As DNA, the CDR3 is TGCAGCGTTGAAGATCACACCCTCTCCTACAATGAGCAGTTCTTC.

The chain is built from TRBV7-9 and TRBJ2-5; D unresolved. The CDR3 covers 12 residues. Germline-derived CDR1 and CDR2 are SEHNR and FQNEAQ (reference sequence). The V gene lost 6 bases and the J gene lost 3 bases, with 8 bases spanning the gap. The DNA of the CDR3 is TGTGCCAGCAGTTTCGGTGAAGAGACCCAGTACTTC. Amino acid sequence: CASSFGEETQYF.

The chain has TRBV2 and TRBJ1-5; no firm D call. In germline, CDR1 is SNHLY, CDR2 FYNNEI. The germline V and J ends were trimmed by 11 bases and 9 bases, with 17 bases remaining between them. The length of the CDR3 is 12 residues. CDR3 in amino acids: CAGRETKGPQHF. The CDR3 nucleotides are TGTGCCGGGCGGGAGACAAAGGGGCCCCAGCATTTT.

CDR3 loop: CASSYVGQPQETQYF. The CDR3 DNA reads TGTGCCAGCAGCTATGTCGGACAGCCTCAAGAGACCCAGTACTTC. The chain combines TRBV11-2 with TRBJ2-5, with a possible D match to TRBD1 (6 bases). The V gene's germline CDR1 is SGHAT and CDR2 FQNNGV. CDR3 size: 15 residues. V dropped 4 bases and J dropped 2 bases, with 14 bases sitting between them.

This clone appeared a few times. The chain has TRBV25-1 and TRBJ1-1; 8 positions match TRBD1. V was clipped by 4 bases and J by 0 bases; unmatched bases: 7. This CDR3 spans 16 amino acids. From germline, CDR1 is MGHDK and CDR2 SYGVNS. In nucleotides, the CDR3 is TGTGCCAGCAGTGGGACCGGGACAGGATTGAACACTGAAGCTTTCTTT. It yields the protein CASSGTGTGLNTEAFF.

This clone was seen a single time. The gene calls are TRBV7-9 and TRBJ1-4, with a weak D call TRBD1 (5 bases). CDR1 is SEHNR and CDR2 is FQNEAQ in the germline V gene (reference sequence). Trimming removed 5 bases from V and 7 bases from J, with 17 bases in between. The CDR3 runs 15 residues. As DNA, the CDR3 is TGTGCCAGCAGCATGGACATTATCGAAGGTGAAAAACTGTTTTTT. The encoded protein is CASSMDIIEGEKLFF.

This chain joins TRBV5-1 and TRBJ2-3; 9 bases match TRBD1. Trimming took 3 bases from V and 3 from J; bases not matched to a gene: 2. CDR3 length: 14 residues. Germline lookup yields CDR1 SGHRS and CDR2 YFSETQ. The chain's CDR3 is CASSWGQGTDTQYF. As DNA, the CDR3 is TGCGCCAGCAGCTGGGGACAGGGAACAGATACGCAGTATTTT.

The rearrangement links TRBV9 to TRBJ2-5; TRBD2 aligns across 12 bases. The CDR3 extends over 15 amino acids. The germline gives CDR1 SGDLS, CDR2 YYNGEE. Trimming at V came to 3 bases and at J to 2 bases, leaving 2 bases not matched to a gene. CDR3 amino acids: CASSAGLAGQETQYF. The CDR3 nucleotides are TGTGCCAGCAGCGCGGGACTAGCGGGTCAAGAGACCCAGTACTTC. The full variable domain, in which reference TRBV9 and TRBJ2-5 provide the parts outside the CDR3, is DSGVTQTPKHLITATGQRVTLRCSPRSGDLSVYWYQQSLDQGLQFLIQYYNGEERAKGNILERFSAQQFPDLHSELNLSSLELGDSALYFCASSAGLAGQETQYFGPGTRLLVL.

The chain recombines TRBV7-9 with TRBJ2-5; D is perhaps TRBD2 (5 bases). There are 15 residues in the CDR3. The V gene lost 5 bases and the J gene lost 2 bases, with 15 bases spanning the gap. Germline V gives CDR1 SEHNR, CDR2 FQNEAQ (reference sequence). CDR3 nucleotide sequence: TGTGCCAGCAGCGACCTGCTCCGGGGACAAGAGACCCAGTACTTC. This sequence encodes CASSDLLRGQETQYF.

This chain's CDR3 is CASSPAGGRETQYF. DNA for the CDR3: TGTGCCAGCAGCCCGGCAGGGGGGAGAGAGACCCAGTACTTC. The chain uses TRBV5-4 and TRBJ2-5; D might be TRBD1 (7 bases). The V gene's germline CDR1 is SGHNT and CDR2 YYREEE (reference sequence). CDR3 length: 14 amino acids. Trimming cost V 4 bases and J 4 bases, with 14 bases left between them. Full variable domain (rest looked up from reference TRBV5-4 and TRBJ2-5): ETGVTQSPTHLIKTRGQQVTLRCSSQSGHNTVSWYQQALGQGPQFIFQYYREEENGRGNFPPRFSGLQFPNYSSELNVNALELDDSALYLCASSPAGGRETQYFGPGTRLLVL.

The chain uses TRBV2 and TRBJ2-7, with D tentatively TRBD1 (5 bases). V was trimmed by 5 bases and J by 5 bases, leaving 10 bases between them. The germline CDR1 and CDR2 sequences are SNHLY and FYNNEI. This CDR3 contains 12 residues. CDR3 amino acids: CASSSQAHEQYF. The CDR3 DNA reads as TGTGCCAGCAGTTCACAGGCTCACGAGCAGTACTTC. The full variable domain, completed using reference TRBV2 and TRBJ2-7, is EPEVTQTPSHQVTQMGQEVILRCVPISNHLYFYWYRQILGQKVEFLVSFYNNEISEKSEIFDDQFSVERPDGSNFTLKIRSTKLEDSAMYFCASSSQAHEQYFGPGTRLTVT.

This clone has just a few counts. V gene TRBV29-1 combines with J gene TRBJ2-1; 8 nucleotides line up with TRBD2. From germline, CDR1 is SQVTM and CDR2 ANQGSEA. After removal of 4 bases from V and 7 bases from J, the junction contained 9 bases not matched to a gene. The CDR3 runs to 14 residues. The CDR3: CSVGWVAGKNEQFF. CDR3 in DNA: TGCAGCGTTGGATGGGTAGCGGGAAAAAATGAGCAGTTCTTC.

The chain links TRBV28 to TRBJ1-2; 8 bases are shared with TRBD1. The CDR3 contains 13 residues. J was trimmed by 4 bases and V by 10 bases; bases with no gene match: 8. The germline gives CDR1 MDHEN, CDR2 SYDVKM. CDR3 protein: CATLDRGLYGYTF. CDR3 in DNA: TGTGCCACCCTCGACAGGGGCCTCTATGGCTACACCTTC.

The chain is built from TRBV27 and TRBJ2-5; TRBD1 agrees at 10 bases. Germline V CDR1 and CDR2: MNHEY, SMNVEV (reference sequence). V was pared by 2 bases and J by 5 bases, with 11 bases of the junction left unmatched. The CDR3 is 17 residues long. The CDR3 DNA reads as TGTGCCAGCAGTTTAAGCGCCGGGACAGGGGACCGGGAGACCCAGTACTTC. The encoded protein is CASSLSAGTGDRETQYF.

The chain employs TRBV7-2 and TRBJ1-1; TRBD1 agrees at 8 bases. J gave up 3 bases and V 5 bases, and 5 bases lay outside the gene matches. This CDR3 comprises 14 residues. Germline lookup yields CDR1 SGHTA and CDR2 FQGNSA. CDR3 in DNA: TGTGCCAGCAGCCCCCAGGGGGCTGACACTGAAGCTTTCTTT. Translating it yields CASSPQGADTEAFF.

The V and J genes are TRBV28 and TRBJ2-7; 11 bases fit TRBD1. The length of the CDR3 is 12 residues. The ends lost 6 bases at V and 6 bases at J; junction bases unmatched: 1. CDR1 and CDR2 (germline): MDHEN, SYDVKM. This CDR3 is CASRGTGGEQYF. The CDR3 DNA is TGTGCCAGCAGAGGGACAGGGGGCGAGCAGTACTTC.

CDR3 DNA sequence: TGTGCCAGCAAGGAACAGACCAACACCGGGGAGCTGTTTTTT. Protein product: CASKEQTNTGELFF. The chain employs TRBV2 and TRBJ2-2, with D unresolved. CDR1 and CDR2 (germline): SNHLY, FYNNEI. The CDR3 totals 14 residues. Trimming cost V 7 bases and J 2 bases, with 11 bases left between them. Full variable domain (outside the CDR3, taken from reference TRBV2 and TRBJ2-2): EPEVTQTPSHQVTQMGQEVILRCVPISNHLYFYWYRQILGQKVEFLVSFYNNEISEKSEIFDDQFSVERPDGSNFTLKIRSTKLEDSAMYFCASKEQTNTGELFFGEGSRLTVL.

This sequence joins TRBV7-3 and TRBJ2-2; D is undetermined. The V gene lost 8 bases and the J gene lost 1 base, with 11 bases spanning the gap. The germline CDR1 and CDR2 sequences are SGHTA and FQGTGA. The CDR3 covers 14 residues. In DNA, the CDR3 is TGTGCCAGCGGCCCAGAGCGGAACACCGGGGAGCTGTTTTTT. Translated: CASGPERNTGELFF.

J is TRBJ2-1 and V is TRBV7-3, with 10 positions matching TRBD2. V was clipped by 5 bases and J by 3 bases; unmatched bases: 7. CDR3 length: 16 residues. CDR1 and CDR2 from the germline V gene are SGHTA and FQGTGA. The CDR3 DNA sequence: TGTGCCAGCAGCCCCCCAGGACTAGCGGTCTACAATGAGCAGTTCTTC. It encodes CASSPPGLAVYNEQFF.

This CDR3 is CASRPGQGNIQYF. DNA for the CDR3: TGTGCCAGCAGACCGGGACAGGGAAACATTCAGTACTTC. The chain employs TRBV2 and TRBJ2-4; 9 nucleotides align to TRBD1. J was trimmed by 6 bases and V by 6 bases; bases with no gene match: 3. CDR1 and CDR2 (germline): SNHLY, FYNNEI. The CDR3 consists of 13 residues.

The V gene is TRBV4-3, the J gene TRBJ2-1, with D tentatively TRBD1 (6 bases). Trimming removed 2 bases at V and 4 bases at J, with 12 bases between. Germline CDR1 is LGHNA and CDR2 is YSLEER. The CDR3 extends over 15 amino acids. The CDR3 coding sequence is TGCGCCAGCAGCCAACCTGACAGGATATACAATGAGCAGTTCTTC. It yields the protein CASSQPDRIYNEQFF.